This entry lists 22 T cell receptor beta chains sequenced from one sample in a study of OX40 agonist ivuxolimab in advanced cancers. The data were produced by immunoSEQ multiplex PCR, yet TCRdb's version contains in-frame clones alone and is incomplete. The sample records approximately 70,000 clones, 87% being singletons. Sequenced here: CD4+ or CD8+ T cells sorted from blood, sampled in a trial of the OX40 agonist ivuxolimab. The source is an adult with an advanced solid tumor such as melanoma, head and neck, liver or kidney cancer.

In DNA, the CDR3 is TGTGCCAGCAGGGAGCGGGAGCTCTCCTACAATGAGCAGTTCTTC. It specifies CASRERELSYNEQFF. The genes are TRBV2 and TRBJ2-1; TRBD2 agrees at 8 bases. This CDR3 contains 15 residues. Trimming at V came to 6 bases and at J to 0 bases, leaving 4 bases not matched to a gene. CDR1 SNHLY and CDR2 FYNNEI come from the germline V gene.

V usage is TRBV5-6 and J usage is TRBJ1-1, with TRBD1 matching 9 bases. Germline V lookup: CDR1 SGHDT, CDR2 YYEEEE. Unmatched junction bases numbered 14, after V lost 4 bases and J lost 4 bases. The CDR3 totals 17 residues. Here the CDR3 reads CASSPLEGGDRVTEAFF. CDR3 bases: TGTGCCAGCAGCCCGTTAGAGGGAGGGGACAGGGTCACTGAAGCTTTCTTT. Full variable domain (missing parts from reference TRBV5-6 and TRBJ1-1): DAGVTQSPTHLIKTRGQQVTLRCSPKSGHDTVSWYQQALGQGPQFIFQYYEEEERQRGNFPDRFSGHQFPNYSSELNVNALLLGDSALYLCASSPLEGGDRVTEAFFGQGTRLTVV.

This clone occurred once. This chain uses TRBV30 with TRBJ1-3; D gene unclear. With 1 base removed from V and 2 bases from J, the gap between germline ends came to 9 bases. This CDR3 contains 14 residues. The germline V gene encodes CDR1 GTSNPN and CDR2 SVGIG (reference sequence). The CDR3 loop is CAWSEGSPGNTIYF. In DNA, the CDR3 is TGTGCCTGGAGTGAGGGCAGTCCTGGAAACACCATATATTTT.

The V call is TRBV21-1, the J call TRBJ2-3; TRBD1 reflects the table's D call only, with no check against the DNA. TRBV21-1 is listed as a pseudogene. The CDR3 covers 17 residues. In nucleotides, the CDR3 is TGTGCCAGCAGCCAAGGAGCCGACAGGGATAGCACAGATACGCAGTATTTT. It is translated as CASSQGADRDSTDTQYF.

This chain links TRBV4-2 with TRBJ1-3, with TRBD1 as a possible D gene (5 bases). Germline V gives CDR1 LGHNA, CDR2 YNFKEQ. The CDR3 consists of 14 residues. V dropped 7 bases and J dropped 4 bases, with 14 bases sitting between them. CDR3 nucleotides: TGTGCCAGCAACACGGGGCCGGGAGGAAACACCATATATTTT. It translates to CASNTGPGGNTIYF.

This chain connects TRBV6-6 to TRBJ1-5; 10 bases map to TRBD1. Germline CDR1 and CDR2: MNHNY and SVGAGI (reference sequence). V was pared by 2 bases and J by 7 bases, with 5 bases of the junction left unmatched. The CDR3 consists of 15 residues. DNA for the CDR3: TGTGCCAGCAGTTACAGGACAGGGGGAGGCCAGCCCCAGCATTTT. It yields the protein CASSYRTGGGQPQHF.

The count of this clone is one. The rearrangement uses TRBV28 and TRBJ2-3, with D perhaps given as TRBD1 or TRBD2 (6 bases each). CDR3 length equals 15 residues. The V gene's germline CDR1 is MDHEN and CDR2 SYDVKM. Trimming took 3 bases from V and 1 from J, leaving 11 bases between them. The CDR3 sequence: CASSFDRGRTDTQYF. The CDR3 DNA is TGTGCCAGCAGTTTCGACCGGGGGCGCACAGATACGCAGTATTTT.

This chain links TRBV15 with TRBJ1-1; no firm D call. Germline lookup yields CDR1 LNHNV and CDR2 YYDKDF (reference sequence). The CDR3 spans 12 residues. Trimming took off 1 base at V and 7 bases at J, with 7 bases between the two ends. The chain's CDR3 is CATSRGLGEAFF. DNA of the CDR3: TGTGCCACCAGCAGAGGGCTGGGTGAAGCTTTCTTT.

The chain's CDR3 is CASSLTAGVPMNTEAFF. DNA of the CDR3: TGCGCCAGCAGCTTGACGGCAGGGGTGCCCATGAACACTGAAGCTTTCTTT. V usage is TRBV5-1 and J usage is TRBJ1-1; perhaps TRBD1 as D (6 bases). The CDR3 contains 17 residues. From germline, CDR1 is SGHRS and CDR2 YFSETQ. Trimming took 1 base from V and 0 from J, leaving 16 bases between them.

The rearrangement joins TRBV11-2 to TRBJ1-2; D is perhaps TRBD1 (5 bases). This CDR3 spans 11 amino acids. V was clipped by 11 bases and J by 2 bases, with 9 bases between them. Germline values: CDR1 SGHAT, CDR2 FQNNGV. The CDR3 nucleotides read TGTGCCGCGGGGGAAAACTATGGCTACACCTTC. Translated: CAAGENYGYTF.

The chain employs TRBV6-5 and TRBJ2-7; no reliable D call. V dropped 5 bases and J dropped 3 bases, with 14 bases sitting between them. This CDR3 region has 14 residues. Germline V gives CDR1 MNHEY, CDR2 SVGAGI. The CDR3 sequence is CASSEGSLSYEQYF. CDR3 in DNA: TGTGCCAGCAGTGAAGGTAGCTTGAGCTACGAGCAGTACTTC.

This rearrangement joins TRBV18 to TRBJ2-7; D ambiguous. Per germline, CDR1 KGHSH and CDR2 LQKENI. This CDR3 region has 11 residues. Trimming shortened V by 5 bases and J by 6 bases, and 8 bases separated the two germline ends. The CDR3 spells CASSTGREQYF. CDR3 nucleotide sequence: TGTGCCAGCTCAACCGGTCGCGAGCAGTACTTC.

J is TRBJ1-6 and V is TRBV9; D possibly corresponds to TRBD1 (5 bases). The CDR3 runs 15 residues. V gave up 0 bases and J gave up 7 bases, with 11 bases separating them. The V gene's germline CDR1 is SGDLS and CDR2 YYNGEE. CDR3 amino acids: CASSVGQGGNSPLHF. CDR3 in DNA: TGTGCCAGCAGCGTAGGGCAGGGAGGGAATTCACCCCTCCACTTT.

The CDR3 DNA is TGTGCCAGCAGTTGGGACGGACGACTGCGATCGGTGGAGCAGTTCTTC. Translated, it gives CASSWDGRLRSVEQFF. The chain is built from TRBV6-6 and TRBJ2-1; D might be TRBD1 or TRBD2, each matching 5 bases. The CDR3 spans 16 residues. V was shortened by 4 bases and J by 10 bases, with 23 bases between the two germline ends. From germline, CDR1 is MNHNY and CDR2 SVGAGI (reference sequence).

The CDR3 DNA follows: TGTGCCTGGAGTGTGGCGGGAGGGATTCAGTACTTC. Its protein product is CAWSVAGGIQYF. The genes are TRBV30 and TRBJ2-4; 9 bases line up with TRBD2. The germline gives CDR1 GTSNPN, CDR2 SVGIG (reference sequence). V lost 0 bases, J lost 10 bases, and 1 base stayed unmatched. CDR3 length: 12 amino acids.

About this clone: Other DNA sequences of this sample code for an identical CDR3. The chain employs TRBV30 and TRBJ1-4; D unclear. The CDR3 extends over 15 amino acids. Trimming took off 0 bases at V and 0 bases at J, with 8 bases between the two ends. In germline, CDR1 is GTSNPN, CDR2 SVGIG (reference sequence). The CDR3 DNA sequence: TGTGCCTGGAGTGTCAGGAGTGCAACTAATGAAAAACTGTTTTTT. This translates into CAWSVRSATNEKLFF.

V and J are TRBV18 and TRBJ1-1; TRBD1 might be the D (6 bases). The germline V and J ends were trimmed by 2 bases and 1 base, with 14 bases remaining between them. The CDR3 has 16 amino acids. The V gene's germline CDR1 is KGHSH and CDR2 LQKENI. The DNA for the CDR3 is TGTGCCAGCTCACCAGGGGGGGCCTTGGGGAACACTGAAGCTTTCTTT. Protein product: CASSPGGALGNTEAFF. Combining the CDR3 with reference TRBV18 and TRBJ1-1 gives the whole variable domain NAGVMQNPRHLVRRRGQEARLRCSPMKGHSHVYWYRQLPEEGLKFMVYLQKENIIDESGMPKERFSAEFPKEGPSILRIQQVVRGDSAAYFCASSPGGALGNTEAFFGQGTRLTVV.

V and J are TRBV2 and TRBJ1-1; 7 bases match TRBD1. The CDR3 spans 14 residues. The V segment lost 6 bases and the J segment 4 bases; nucleotides outside the gene matches: 8. Germline loops: CDR1 SNHLY, CDR2 FYNNEI. CDR3: CASSPQGSVTEAFF. The CDR3 bases are TGTGCCAGCAGCCCACAGGGGTCGGTCACTGAAGCTTTCTTT.

The chain joins TRBV5-4 to TRBJ1-1, with D possibly being TRBD1 (5 bases). The germline V and J ends were trimmed by 4 bases and 4 bases, with 23 bases remaining between them. The CDR3 consists of 17 residues. From germline, CDR1 is SGHNT and CDR2 YYREEE (reference sequence). DNA of the CDR3: TGTGCCAGCAGCCCAGGAATTCTCTGGACATCGGGCACTGAAGCTTTCTTT. This codes for CASSPGILWTSGTEAFF.

The rearrangement uses TRBV7-2 and TRBJ2-1; D is unclear. This CDR3 spans 14 amino acids. Trimming shortened V by 5 bases and J by 0 bases, and 8 bases separated the two germline ends. Germline CDR1 SGHTA, CDR2 FQGNSA. The CDR3 bases are TGTGCCAGCAGCCCTCCTAGCTCCTACAATGAGCAGTTCTTC. Amino acids: CASSPPSSYNEQFF.

The V gene is TRBV28, the J gene TRBJ1-4; D is unclear. Germline lookup yields CDR1 MDHEN and CDR2 SYDVKM. Trimming left V 6 bases short and J 0 bases short, with 2 bases between. The CDR3 sequence is 12 residues long. This chain's CDR3 is CASRATNEKLFF. The DNA for the CDR3 is TGTGCCAGCAGGGCAACTAATGAAAAACTGTTTTTT. Using reference TRBV28 and TRBJ1-4 for the parts outside the CDR3, the full variable domain is DVKVTQSSRYLVKRTGEKVFLECVQDMDHENMFWYRQDPGLGLRLIYFSYDVKMKEKGDIPEGYSVSREKKERFSLILESASTNQTSMYLCASRATNEKLFFGSGTQLSVL.

The chain joins TRBV19 to TRBJ1-1, with D perhaps TRBD1 (5 bases). Per the germline V gene, CDR1 is LNHDA and CDR2 is SQIVND (reference sequence). The CDR3 totals 10 residues. Trimming took off 9 bases at V and 7 bases at J, with 9 bases between the two ends. The CDR3 DNA reads TGTGCCAGGGGGGGGGTTGAAGCTTTCTTT. This translates into CARGGVEAFF.